This T cell receptor beta chain is drawn from a study of blood T cell repertoires in COVID-19. At the level of the study: PBMCs, B-cell-depleted T cells, or T cells provided the cDNA or gDNA that made up the material.

This clone was seen a few times. The CDR3 is made up of 15 amino acids. The V and J ends lost 4 bases and 4 bases, in that order; junction bases with no gene match: 7. CDR1 SGHNT and CDR2 YYREEE come from the germline V gene (reference sequence). Only in-frame clones appear in the TCRdb table, and some are missing; sequencing was by immunoSEQ multiplex PCR. The sample lists about 240,000 clones, 75% to 85% occurring once. The sequenced material came from peripheral blood. This TCR was recovered from a woman aged 60-75 years with active or convalescent COVID-19. This chain uses TRBV5-4 with TRBJ2-5; the match to TRBD2 covers 10 bases. The CDR3 DNA sequence: TGTGCCAGCAGCGTCAAGCGGGGGGGAGTAGAGACCCAGTACTTC. Its protein is CASSVKRGGVETQYF.